Below are 12 T cell receptor beta chains sequenced from a single sample in a study of T cell responses to AZD1222 COVID-19 vaccine. Produced via immunoSEQ multiplex PCR; TCRdb's table is partial and in-frame only. Of roughly 120,000 clones listed, 81% are singletons. Sequenced material: peripheral blood, taken on day 0 of AZD1222 vaccination. The origin of the receptors is an adult in good health.

The chain recombines TRBV14 with TRBJ2-2; D is tentatively TRBD1 or TRBD2 (5 bases each). V lost 4 bases and J 0 bases, leaving 15 bases between the germline ends. This CDR3 region has 17 residues. Germline V gene data show CDR1 as SGHDN and CDR2 as FVKESK. The CDR3 DNA is TGTGCCAGCAGCCGCTATCCGGGACCCTCGAACACCGGGGAGCTGTTTTTT. Translated: CASSRYPGPSNTGELFF.

The chain links TRBV28 to TRBJ2-2; 12 nucleotides line up with TRBD2. Trimming cost V 5 bases and J 6 bases; bases outside gene matches: 7. CDR1 MDHEN and CDR2 SYDVKM come from the germline V gene. This CDR3 has 16 residues. CDR3 amino acids: CASSSLAGGPPGELFF. CDR3 nucleotide sequence: TGTGCCAGCAGTAGTCTAGCGGGAGGGCCACCCGGGGAGCTGTTTTTT. The variable domain in full, completed from reference TRBV28 and TRBJ2-2, reads DVKVTQSSRYLVKRTGEKVFLECVQDMDHENMFWYRQDPGLGLRLIYFSYDVKMKEKGDIPEGYSVSREKKERFSLILESASTNQTSMYLCASSSLAGGPPGELFFGEGSRLTVL.

J is TRBJ2-5 and V is TRBV29-1; 7 positions agree with TRBD2. Germline V gene sequence: CDR1 SQVTM, CDR2 ANQGSEA. This CDR3 comprises 12 residues. J lost 4 bases, V lost 5 bases, and 4 bases had no gene match. CDR3 DNA: TGCAGCGTTTCCTGGGGGGGAGAGACCCAGTACTTC. The encoded protein is CSVSWGGETQYF.

The chain employs TRBV18 and TRBJ2-7; D might be TRBD1 (6 bases). The CDR3 loop spans 15 amino acids. The germline CDR1 and CDR2 sequences are KGHSH and LQKENI. Trimming took 4 bases from V and 0 from J, leaving 13 bases between them. CDR3 in DNA: TGTGCCAGCTCACGCGATAACAGGGCCTCCTACGAGCAGTACTTC. Protein product: CASSRDNRASYEQYF. The variable domain in full, completed from reference TRBV18 and TRBJ2-7, reads NAGVMQNPRHLVRRRGQEARLRCSPMKGHSHVYWYRQLPEEGLKFMVYLQKENIIDESGMPKERFSAEFPKEGPSILRIQQVVRGDSAAYFCASSRDNRASYEQYFGPGTRLTVT.

This rearrangement joins TRBV10-3 to TRBJ1-5, with 7 nucleotides matching TRBD1. Germline V gene data show CDR1 as ENHRY and CDR2 as SYGVKD. The CDR3 is 15 amino acids. The V and J ends lost 5 bases and 3 bases, in that order; junction bases with no gene match: 7. The CDR3 region has the DNA TGTGCCATCAGTCTCGGGACAGCCGACAATCAGCCCCAGCATTTT. Its translation: CAISLGTADNQPQHF.

Here the CDR3 DNA reads TGTGCCAGCAGCCGGGGACAGGGGAAAGTGGCTAGCGAGCAGTACTTC. This codes for CASSRGQGKVASEQYF. The chain has TRBV7-2 and TRBJ2-7, with TRBD1 identical over 10 bases. Germline V gene sequence: CDR1 SGHTA, CDR2 FQGNSA. V lost 5 bases to trimming and J lost 6 bases; unmatched junction nucleotides: 13. The CDR3 extends over 16 amino acids.

The rearrangement links TRBV7-3 to TRBJ1-2, with a possible D match to TRBD1 (6 bases). Germline lookup yields CDR1 SGHTA and CDR2 FQGTGA. This CDR3 has 14 residues. V lost 5 bases and J lost 5, with 15 bases in between. The CDR3 nucleotides read TGTGCCAGCAGCGAACACAGGGTTAGGTATGGCTACACCTTC. This sequence encodes CASSEHRVRYGYTF.

This clone was observed a handful of times. V is TRBV9 and J is TRBJ2-7, with D possibly being TRBD2 (6 bases). Germline values: CDR1 SGDLS, CDR2 YYNGEE. Trimming removed 3 bases from V and 5 bases from J, with 21 bases in between. The CDR3 totals 16 residues. The DNA of the CDR3 is TGTGCCAGCAGCGCCCGCGGGGCCCTCGGGATGAACGAGCAGTACTTC. Amino acids: CASSARGALGMNEQYF.

The chain joins TRBV5-1 to TRBJ1-2; 7 bases match TRBD1. This CDR3 is built from 17 residues. Germline V gives CDR1 SGHRS, CDR2 YFSETQ. J lost 5 bases, V lost 0 bases, and 13 bases had no gene match. Here the CDR3 DNA reads TGCGCCAGCAGCTTGGGGGACAGACTCGTGGGAGGTTATGGCTACACCTTC. Translated: CASSLGDRLVGGYGYTF.

The genes are TRBV14 and TRBJ2-5, with D unresolved. This CDR3 is built from 12 residues. Trimming pared 0 bases from V and 7 bases from J, leaving 6 bases between. From germline, CDR1 is SGHDN and CDR2 FVKESK. CDR3 DNA sequence: TGTGCCAGCAGCCAAGAGAGGAGGACCCAGTACTTC. The encoded protein is CASSQERRTQYF.

The count of this clone is one. V and J are TRBV19 and TRBJ2-2; possible D gene TRBD2, 6 bases. The V gene lost 3 bases and the J gene lost 4 bases, with 9 bases spanning the gap. Germline V gene data show CDR1 as LNHDA and CDR2 as SQIVND (reference sequence). The CDR3 length is 14 residues. CDR3 nucleotide sequence: TGTGCCAGTAGTATGTTTAGCGGCACCGGGGAGCTGTTTTTT. Encoded protein: CASSMFSGTGELFF.

The chain combines TRBV19 with TRBJ1-5, with D possibly TRBD1 on 5 matching bases. Germline CDR1 is LNHDA and CDR2 is SQIVND (reference sequence). There are 16 residues in the CDR3. The V gene lost 7 bases and the J gene lost 0 bases, with 16 bases spanning the gap. CDR3 loop: CASTDGWGNSNQPQHF. The CDR3 DNA reads TGTGCCAGTACCGACGGGTGGGGGAATAGCAATCAGCCCCAGCATTTT.